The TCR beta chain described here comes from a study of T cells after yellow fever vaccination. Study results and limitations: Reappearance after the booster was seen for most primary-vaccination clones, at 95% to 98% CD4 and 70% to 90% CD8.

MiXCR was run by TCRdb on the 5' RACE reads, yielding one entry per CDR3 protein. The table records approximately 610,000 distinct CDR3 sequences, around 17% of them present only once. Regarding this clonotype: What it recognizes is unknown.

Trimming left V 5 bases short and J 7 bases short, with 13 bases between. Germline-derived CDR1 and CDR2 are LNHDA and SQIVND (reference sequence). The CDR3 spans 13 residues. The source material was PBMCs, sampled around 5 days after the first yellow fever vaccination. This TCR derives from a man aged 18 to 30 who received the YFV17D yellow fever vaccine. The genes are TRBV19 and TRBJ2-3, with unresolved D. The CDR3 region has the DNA TGTGCCAGTAGTCCGCCGGGCTGGCATACGCAGTATTTT. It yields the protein CASSPPGWHTQYF.